This TCR beta chain was recorded in a study of T cell repertoires in cytomegalovirus infection. This clonotype was seen at least ten times. Germline V gene data show CDR1 as SGHTA and CDR2 as FQGNSA. The length of the CDR3 is 18 residues. Trimming took 5 bases from V and 0 from J, leaving 17 bases between them. One entry per CDR3 protein results from TCRdb running MiXCR on the reads. The table includes 200,000 to 300,000 distinct CDR3 sequences, about 12% detected once. The rearrangement links TRBV7-2 to TRBJ1-6; D remains unclear. This sequence originates from a human donor in good health (CMV status not recorded). Some clones in this sample may be carry-over from other donors' samples. The material sequenced was PBMCs. Here the CDR3 DNA reads TGTGCCAGCAGCCCTTCTACCGTGCGTAGCTCCTATAATTCACCCCTCCACTTT. Amino acid sequence: CASSPSTVRSSYNSPLHF.